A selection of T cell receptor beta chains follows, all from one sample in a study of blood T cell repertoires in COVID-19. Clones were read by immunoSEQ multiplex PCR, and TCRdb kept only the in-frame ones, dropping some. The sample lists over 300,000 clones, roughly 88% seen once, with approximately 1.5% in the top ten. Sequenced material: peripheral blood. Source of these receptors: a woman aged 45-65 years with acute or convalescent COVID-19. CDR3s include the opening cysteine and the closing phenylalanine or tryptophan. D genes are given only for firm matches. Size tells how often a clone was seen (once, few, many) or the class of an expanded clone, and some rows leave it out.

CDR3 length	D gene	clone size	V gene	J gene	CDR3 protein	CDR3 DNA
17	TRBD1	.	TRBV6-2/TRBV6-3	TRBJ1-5	CASSSGLDRGHRQPQHF	TGTGCCAGCAGTTCCGGCCTCGACAGGGGGCACCGTCAGCCCCAGCATTTT
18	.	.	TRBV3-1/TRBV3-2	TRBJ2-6	CASSQLGFESSGANVLTF	TGTGCCAGCAGCCAACTGGGCTTTGAGAGCTCTGGGGCCAACGTCCTGACTTTC
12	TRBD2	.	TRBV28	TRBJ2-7	CASSLYGGSKYF	TGTGCCAGCAGTTTATATGGCGGGAGCAAGTACTTC
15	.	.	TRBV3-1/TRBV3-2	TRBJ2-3	CASSHEESSTDTQYF	TGTGCCAGCAGCCATGAGGAATCTAGCACAGATACGCAGTATTTT
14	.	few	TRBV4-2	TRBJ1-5	CASSHPGGNQPQHF	TGTGCCAGCAGCCATCCAGGGGGCAATCAGCCCCAGCATTTT
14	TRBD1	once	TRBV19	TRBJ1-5	CASSVTGGGQPQHF	TGTGCCAGTAGTGTGACAGGGGGAGGTCAGCCCCAGCATTTT
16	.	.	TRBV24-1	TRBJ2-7	CATSDSRRAGSYEQYF	TGTGCCACCAGTGATAGCCGCAGGGCAGGATCCTACGAGCAGTACTTC
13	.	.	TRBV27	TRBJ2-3	CASSFLRADTQYF	TGTGCCAGCAGTTTCTTGCGGGCGGATACGCAGTATTTT
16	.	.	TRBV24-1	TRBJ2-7	CATSDPLKAGSYEQYF	TGTGCCACCAGTGACCCTCTAAAAGCCGGCTCCTACGAGCAGTACTTC
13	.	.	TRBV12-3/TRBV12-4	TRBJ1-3	CASSFRSGNTIYF	TGTGCCAGCAGTTTCCGCTCTGGAAACACCATATATTTT
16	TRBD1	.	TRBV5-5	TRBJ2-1	CASSPLFGQGQDEQFF	TGTGCCAGCAGCCCCCTGTTCGGACAGGGGCAGGATGAGCAGTTCTTC
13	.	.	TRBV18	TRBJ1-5	CASSPDRNQPQHF	TGTGCCAGCTCACCCGACAGAAATCAGCCCCAGCATTTT
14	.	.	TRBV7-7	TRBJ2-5	CASSLGLSQETQYF	TGTGCTAGCAGCTTAGGTCTGAGCCAAGAGACCCAGTACTTC
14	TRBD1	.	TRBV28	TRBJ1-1	CASSPGQGAGEAFF	TGTGCCAGCAGTCCAGGACAGGGGGCAGGTGAAGCTTTCTTT
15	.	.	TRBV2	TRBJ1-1	CASSEHLGAGTEAFF	TGTGCCAGCAGTGAACACCTTGGAGCGGGGACTGAAGCTTTCTTT
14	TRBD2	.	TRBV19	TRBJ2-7	CASSRGTSGSEQYF	TGTGCCAGTAGTCGTGGGACTAGCGGGAGCGAGCAGTACTTC
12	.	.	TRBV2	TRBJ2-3	CASSGQTDTQYF	TGTGCCAGCAGTGGTCAAACAGATACGCAGTATTTT
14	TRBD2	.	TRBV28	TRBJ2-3	CASRTSGSTDTQYF	TGTGCCAGCAGGACTAGCGGGAGCACCGATACGCAGTATTTT
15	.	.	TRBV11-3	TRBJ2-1	CASSSDYYSYNEQFF	TGTGCCAGCAGCTCGGACTATTATTCCTACAATGAGCAGTTCTTC
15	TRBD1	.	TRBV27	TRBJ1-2	CASSSRETGVRGYTF	TGTGCCAGCAGTTCAAGAGAGACAGGGGTACGGGGCTACACCTTC
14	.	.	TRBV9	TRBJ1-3	CASSRGDSGNTIYF	TGTGCCAGCTCACGGGGGGACTCTGGAAACACCATATATTTT
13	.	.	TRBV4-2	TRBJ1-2	CASSRGGYYGYTF	TGTGCCAGCAGTCGGGGGGGCTATTATGGTTACACCTTC
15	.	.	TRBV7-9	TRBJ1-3	CASSLRAYSGNTIYF	TGTGCCAGCAGCTTGAGGGCCTACTCTGGAAACACCATATATTTT